A selection of T cell receptor beta chains follows, all from one sample in a study of blood T cell repertoires in COVID-19. TCRdb's table, derived via immunoSEQ multiplex PCR, lists solely in-frame clones and lacks some. The sample records 400,000 to 500,000 clones, approximately 90% being singletons. Input material: PBMCs or T cells enriched from blood (not recorded which). The origin of the receptors is a woman younger than 35 who had been exposed to COVID-19. CDR3s include the opening cysteine and the closing phenylalanine or tryptophan. Each record gives: V gene, clone size, D gene, J gene, CDR3 protein, CDR3 DNA. D genes are given only for firm matches. A clone size is listed for some rows: how often the clone was seen (once, few, many), or a class if it is expanded.

TRBV9	.	TRBD2	TRBJ2-1	CASSITSGGANEQFF	TGTGCCAGCAGCATAACTAGCGGGGGGGCCAATGAGCAGTTCTTC
TRBV6-5	.	TRBD1	TRBJ1-1	CASSWKGGGTEAFF	TGTGCCAGCAGTTGGAAAGGGGGCGGCACTGAAGCTTTCTTT
TRBV15	.	TRBD2	TRBJ2-3	CATSRGLAGVDTQYF	TGTGCCACCAGCAGAGGTCTAGCGGGAGTAGATACGCAGTATTTT
TRBV19	.	.	TRBJ1-1	CASSTSLNTEAFF	TGTGCCAGTAGTACCTCCCTGAACACTGAAGCTTTCTTT
TRBV5-1	.	.	TRBJ2-1	CASAVAGLVDVDGMGDEQFF	TGCGCCAGCGCTGTGGCCGGGCTAGTTGACGTTGACGGGATGGGTGATGAGCAGTTCTTC
TRBV28	few	TRBD1	TRBJ1-2	CASIPDRGSSNYGYTF	TGTGCCAGCATTCCGGACAGGGGTTCTTCTAACTATGGCTACACCTTC
TRBV6-4	few	.	TRBJ2-2	CASRTGTNTGELFF	TGTGCCAGCAGGACAGGGACTAACACCGGGGAGCTGTTTTTT
TRBV14	.	.	TRBJ2-1	CASSHPPKVGGNEQFF	TGTGCCAGCAGCCATCCCCCTAAGGTAGGGGGCAATGAGCAGTTCTTC
TRBV11-2	.	TRBD2	TRBJ2-2	CASSYTSGGAGELFF	TGTGCCAGCTCTTACACTAGCGGGGGGGCCGGGGAGCTGTTTTTT
TRBV3-1/TRBV3-2	.	TRBD2	TRBJ2-7	CASSQEFARELSYEQYF	TGTGCCAGCAGCCAAGAATTTGCGCGGGAGCTTTCCTACGAGCAGTACTTC
TRBV30	.	.	TRBJ2-5	CAWSVQLGVGETQYF	TGTGCCTGGAGTGTACAGTTAGGGGTTGGGGAGACCCAGTACTTC
TRBV10-1	.	TRBD1	TRBJ1-6	CASSGDSTNSPLHF	TGCGCCAGCAGTGGGGACAGCACAAATTCACCCCTCCACTTT
TRBV11-1	.	TRBD1	TRBJ2-7	CASSRDRFFSYEQYF	TGTGCCAGCAGCAGGGACAGGTTTTTCTCCTACGAGCAGTACTTC
TRBV6-5	.	TRBD1	TRBJ1-5	CASSYAGGPNQPQHF	TGTGCCAGCAGTTACGCAGGGGGACCCAATCAGCCCCAGCATTTT
TRBV18	.	TRBD1	TRBJ1-5	CASSLKTGDSNQPQHF	TGTGCCAGCTCACTAAAGACAGGGGATAGCAATCAGCCCCAGCATTTT
TRBV16	.	TRBD1	TRBJ1-6	CASSRGDRDPPLHF	TGTGCCAGCAGCCGGGGAGACAGGGACCCACCCCTCCACTTT
TRBV19	once	TRBD1	TRBJ1-1	CASSTQGAWGEAFF	TGTGCCAGTAGCACTCAGGGGGCTTGGGGTGAAGCTTTCTTT
TRBV6-5	.	.	TRBJ2-1	CASRAGTLYNEQFF	TGTGCCAGCAGGGCCGGGACATTATACAATGAGCAGTTCTTC
TRBV28	.	TRBD1	TRBJ1-5	CASRPTGGQPQHF	TGTGCCAGCAGACCGACAGGGGGCCAGCCCCAGCATTTT
TRBV15	.	.	TRBJ2-1	CATNPGGRSYNEQFF	TGTGCCACCAACCCGGGGGGCCGCTCCTACAATGAGCAGTTCTTC
TRBV7-8	.	.	TRBJ1-1	CASSPQDTEAFF	TGTGCCAGCAGCCCCCAGGACACTGAGGCTTTCTTT
TRBV19	.	.	TRBJ1-1	CASSMPGENTEAFF	TGTGCCAGTAGTATGCCCGGGGAGAACACTGAAGCTTTCTTT
TRBV28	.	.	TRBJ2-2	CASAPGWDLGGELFF	TGTGCCAGCGCCCCGGGGTGGGATTTAGGAGGGGAGCTGTTTTTT
TRBV13	.	TRBD1	TRBJ2-7	CASSSGGPYEQYF	TGTGCCAGCAGTTCAGGGGGCCCCTACGAGCAGTACTTC
TRBV21-1	.	.	TRBJ2-5	CASSKAHQGQGERRETQYF	TGTGCCAGCAGCAAAGCGCATCAGGGACAGGGGGAGAGAAGGGAGACCCAGTACTTC
TRBV5-4	.	.	TRBJ2-5	CASSGSGIRETQYF	TGTGCCAGCAGCGGCTCAGGGATCCGAGAGACCCAGTACTTC
TRBV28	.	.	TRBJ2-5	CASSLSQVQETQYF	TGTGCCAGCAGTTTATCCCAGGTCCAAGAGACCCAGTACTTC
TRBV7-2	.	.	TRBJ1-1	CASSLGMRMNTEAFF	TGTGCCAGCAGCTTAGGGATGAGGATGAACACTGAAGCTTTCTTT
TRBV11-3	once	TRBD1	TRBJ2-7	CASSLGSGTDGVYEQYF	TGTGCCAGCAGCTTAGGGTCCGGGACAGACGGAGTCTACGAGCAGTACTTC
TRBV19	.	.	TRBJ1-1	CASTVGTEAFF	TGTGCCAGTACTGTCGGGACTGAAGCTTTCTTT
TRBV4-1	.	.	TRBJ2-1	CASSQVSVNEQFF	TGCGCCAGCAGCCAAGTTTCAGTAAATGAGCAGTTCTTC
TRBV18	.	.	TRBJ2-3	CASSPPSLPDTQYF	TGTGCCAGCTCACCACCGAGCTTGCCAGATACGCAGTATTTT
TRBV5-1	.	.	TRBJ2-7	CASSLEQNPSYEQYF	TGCGCCAGCAGCTTGGAACAGAATCCTTCCTACGAGCAGTACTTC
TRBV6-1	.	TRBD1	TRBJ1-5	CASSEDRGSNQPQHF	TGTGCCAGCAGTGAAGACAGGGGCAGCAATCAGCCCCAGCATTTT
TRBV18	.	.	TRBJ2-1	CASSPPLSSSYNEQFF	TGTGCCAGCTCACCACCGCTATCAAGCTCCTACAATGAGCAGTTCTTC
TRBV6-6	once	TRBD2	TRBJ2-3	CASKGIAGGTDTQYF	TGTGCCAGCAAGGGGATAGCGGGGGGCACAGATACGCAGTATTTT
TRBV19	.	TRBD1	TRBJ1-1	CATRGQVGTEAFF	TGTGCCACCCGGGGACAGGTGGGCACTGAAGCTTTCTTT
TRBV25-1	.	.	TRBJ2-7	CASSDPQGLPYEQYF	TGTGCCAGCAGTGATCCTCAGGGGCTTCCCTACGAGCAGTACTTC
TRBV6-5	once	TRBD2	TRBJ2-3	CASRPGTSGRDTQYF	TGTGCCAGCAGGCCTGGGACTAGCGGGCGGGATACGCAGTATTTT
TRBV24-1	once	TRBD1	TRBJ1-5	CATSGGTVNQPQHF	TGTGCCACCAGTGGGGGGACAGTTAATCAGCCCCAGCATTTT
TRBV7-2	.	.	TRBJ1-2	CASSFGGGHPSYGYTF	TGTGCCAGCAGCTTCGGCGGGGGCCATCCCTCGTATGGCTACACCTTC
TRBV2	once	.	TRBJ2-1	CASYGKTGRGYNEQFF	TGTGCCAGCTATGGTAAAACAGGGAGAGGATACAATGAGCAGTTCTTC
TRBV10-3	.	TRBD2	TRBJ2-1	CAIRAVAGVSYNEQFF	TGTGCCATCAGAGCCGTGGCGGGGGTCTCCTACAATGAGCAGTTCTTC
TRBV27	once	.	TRBJ1-3	CASRPLGVSGNTIYF	TGTGCCAGCAGGCCACTCGGGGTGTCTGGAAACACCATATATTTT
TRBV6-5	.	TRBD1	TRBJ1-2	CASSPNSGTGSGYTF	TGTGCCAGCAGTCCAAACTCCGGGACAGGGTCTGGCTACACCTTC